Shown below are 19 T cell receptor beta chains from a single sample sequenced in a study of cytomegalovirus exposure and HLA in healthy donors. A multiplex PCR was run with 60 Vbeta primers and 13 Jbeta primers. The protocol was immunoSEQ multiplex PCR, while the TCRdb copy is restricted to in-frame clones and leaves out a portion. The sample yields approximately 77,000 clones, 75% to 80% seen once. The specimen was PBMCs. The origin of the receptors is a man aged 40-49 years in good health and CMV-seronegative.

The J gene is TRBJ2-5, the V gene TRBV30, with a possible D match to TRBD2 (5 bases). The DNA end lines up better with TRBJ2-7; the J call may be wrong. CDR3 length: 15 amino acids. Germline V lookup: CDR1 GTSNPN, CDR2 SVGIG (reference sequence). In DNA form, the CDR3 reads TGTGCCTGGAGCTCCGGGTCCGGGGTCTCCTACGAGCAGTACTTC. Translation: CAWSSGSGVSYEQYF.

The rearrangement uses TRBV2 and TRBJ2-3; the match to TRBD2 covers 13 bases. CDR3 length: 14 amino acids. Trimming cost V 8 bases and J 5 bases; bases outside gene matches: 4. The germline gives CDR1 SNHLY, CDR2 FYNNEI. The CDR3 region has the DNA TGTGCCAGCTGGACTAGCGGGAGTCGAGATACGCAGTATTTT. This codes for CASWTSGSRDTQYF.

The chain recombines TRBV5-1 with TRBJ2-1; 10 bases align to TRBD2. Trimming at V came to 5 bases and at J to 9 bases, leaving 2 bases not matched to a gene. The CDR3 spans 12 residues. The germline V gene has CDR1 SGHRS and CDR2 YFSETQ. CDR3 amino acids: CASSPSGSEQFF. The CDR3 coding sequence is TGCGCCAGCAGTCCTAGCGGGAGTGAGCAGTTCTTC.

The V and J genes are TRBV30 and TRBJ1-1, with a weak D call TRBD1 (5 bases). V shed 0 bases and J shed 11 bases, with 22 bases lying between them. This CDR3 spans 15 amino acids. CDR1 and CDR2 from the germline V gene are GTSNPN and SVGIG (reference sequence). The chain's CDR3 is CAWSVFVTERGVAFF. The CDR3 DNA reads as TGTGCCTGGAGTGTATTTGTAACGGAACGGGGGGTGGCTTTCTTT.

The chain uses TRBV5-3 and TRBJ1-4; D call uncertain. TRBV5-3 is an ORF; its function is uncertain. The CDR3 extends over 14 amino acids. Trimming took 1 base from V and 7 from J, leaving 11 bases between them. The CDR3 protein is CARSLMGGGEKLFF. The CDR3, as DNA: TGTGCCAGAAGCTTGATGGGAGGAGGTGAAAAACTGTTTTTT.

The chain is built from TRBV6-1 and TRBJ1-2; TRBD1 matches 7 bases. The junction had 6 bases not matched to a gene; V was cut back by 7 bases and J by 7 bases. Per the germline V gene, CDR1 is MNHNS and CDR2 is SASEGT. CDR3 size: 12 residues. The CDR3 sequence is CASITGVGGYTF. In DNA form, the CDR3 reads TGTGCCAGCATTACAGGGGTTGGTGGCTACACCTTC.

The chain is built from TRBV25-1 and TRBJ2-5, with 11 bases aligning to TRBD2. Gene TRBJ2-7 matches the end of the DNA better, so the J call may be wrong. From germline, CDR1 is MGHDK and CDR2 SYGVNS. The CDR3 covers 15 residues. The CDR3 DNA reads as TGTGCCAGCAGTGAATCTAGCGGGAGGTTCTACGAGCAGTACTTC. It yields the protein CASSESSGRFYEQYF.

V gene TRBV4-1 combines with J gene TRBJ2-7, with 8 bases lining up with TRBD1. V shed 4 bases, J shed 2 bases, and the junction held 7 bases outside the gene matches. Germline CDR1 MGHRA, CDR2 YSYEKL. The CDR3 covers 15 residues. The CDR3 reads CASSLRQGLPYEQYF. The DNA of the CDR3 is TGCGCCAGCAGCCTTAGACAGGGGCTACCCTACGAGCAGTACTTC.

The gene calls are TRBV5-1 and TRBJ2-7; 12 bases map to TRBD2. The V gene's germline CDR1 is SGHRS and CDR2 YFSETQ. The CDR3 contains 16 residues. J was trimmed by 4 bases and V by 4 bases; bases with no gene match: 9. The CDR3 DNA follows: TGCGCCAGCAGCCAGTTGACTAGCGGGAGTTCATACGAGCAGTACTTC. Its protein is CASSQLTSGSSYEQYF.

CDR3 sequence (DNA): TGTGCCAGTAGTATAGGTACTAGCGGGAGTCTCCAAGAGACCCAGTACTTC. This gives the protein CASSIGTSGSLQETQYF. The chain combines TRBV19 with TRBJ2-5, with 11 nucleotides matching TRBD2. The germline gives CDR1 LNHDA, CDR2 SQIVND (reference sequence). The J segment lost 1 base and the V segment lost 1 base, leaving 5 bases of the junction unmatched. The length of the CDR3 is 17 residues.

The chain recombines TRBV27 with TRBJ1-2; possibly TRBD1 for D (6 bases). Deletions cut 5 bases from V and 8 bases from J, with 15 bases between. Germline lookup yields CDR1 MNHEY and CDR2 SMNVEV (reference sequence). The CDR3 covers 13 residues. The CDR3 bases are TGTGCCAGCAGTCAACAGGGATTAGGAGGCTACACCTTC. Amino acids: CASSQQGLGGYTF.

The chain has TRBV29-1 and TRBJ1-3; no definite D call. Trimming pared 0 bases from V and 1 base from J, leaving 4 bases between. This CDR3 is built from 13 residues. CDR1 is SQVTM, CDR2 ANQGSEA, per germline. This CDR3 is CSVEDKSGNTIYF. The CDR3 region has the DNA TGCAGCGTTGAAGACAAATCTGGAAACACCATATATTTT.

CDR3 loop: CASSLDDIQETQYF. As DNA, the CDR3 is TGCGCCAGCAGCTTAGATGACATACAAGAGACCCAGTACTTC. This sequence joins TRBV5-1 and TRBJ2-5; D not certain. V lost 2 bases to trimming and J lost 2 bases, with 10 bases between them. CDR3 length: 14 residues. CDR1 SGHRS and CDR2 YFSETQ come from the germline V gene.

A few counts support this clone. J is TRBJ1-5 and V is TRBV6-6; D is unresolved. Germline assignment: CDR1 MNHNY and CDR2 SVGAGI (reference sequence). The ends were cut back, 8 bases at V and 0 bases at J, with 8 bases in the middle. The CDR3 has 13 residues. The CDR3 is CASLEYSNQPQHF. For the CDR3, the DNA is TGTGCCAGCTTGGAGTATAGCAATCAGCCCCAGCATTTT.

The chain couples TRBV5-6 to TRBJ2-7, with D possibly being TRBD2 (6 bases). Germline lookup yields CDR1 SGHDT and CDR2 YYEEEE. The CDR3 is made up of 13 amino acids. V lost 7 bases and J 6 bases, leaving 17 bases between the germline ends. The chain's CDR3 is CASSRRGGLEQYF. The CDR3 nucleotides read TGTGCCAGCTCGAGGCGGGGCGGCCTCGAGCAGTACTTC.

J is TRBJ2-5 and V is TRBV20-1; D is ambiguous. Germline V gene data show CDR1 as DFQATT and CDR2 as SNEGSKA (reference sequence). Trimming left V 3 bases short and J 3 bases short, with 2 bases between. The CDR3 runs 10 residues. The CDR3 region has the DNA TGCAGTGCTAGTAAAGAGACCCAGTACTTC. It encodes CSASKETQYF.

This chain connects TRBV5-1 to TRBJ2-2, with 7 nucleotides matching TRBD2. Per the germline V gene, CDR1 is SGHRS and CDR2 is YFSETQ. V trimming: 0 bases; J trimming: 0 bases; junction bases outside the gene matches: 2. The CDR3 contains 16 residues. CDR3 sequence (DNA): TGCGCCAGCAGCTTGGTTCTAGCGGCGAACACCGGGGAGCTGTTTTTT. Its translation: CASSLVLAANTGELFF.

This chain connects TRBV30 to TRBJ2-5, with D possibly TRBD1 on 6 matching bases. This CDR3 is 15 amino acids long. Germline-derived CDR1 and CDR2 are GTSNPN and SVGIG (reference sequence). V dropped 1 base and J dropped 2 bases, with 14 bases sitting between them. The DNA for the CDR3 is TGTGCCTGGAGTGACTCAGGGGCACCTCAAGAGACCCAGTACTTC. This encodes CAWSDSGAPQETQYF.

This clone was detected a few times. This sample includes further DNA sequences coding for the same CDR3. V is TRBV19 and J is TRBJ1-1; D unresolved. The ends were cut back, 1 base at V and 1 base at J, with 4 bases in the middle. Looked up from germline, CDR1 is LNHDA and CDR2 is SQIVND (reference sequence). The CDR3 loop spans 13 amino acids. Here the CDR3 reads CASSIVRNTEAFF. As DNA, the CDR3 is TGTGCCAGTAGTATAGTGAGGAACACTGAAGCTTTCTTT.